One and the same sample provided the 28 T cell receptor beta chains below, sequenced in a study of early stage breast cancer tumors. Libraries were prepared by immunoSEQ multiplex PCR; TCRdb keeps only in-frame clonotypes and omits some of them. Of 4,500 to 5,500 clones listed, 60% to 80% are singletons. The sequenced sample was breast tumor tissue. The source of these receptors is a person between 55 and 70 years old with breast cancer.

The chain uses TRBV15 and TRBJ1-2; D gene unclear. V lost 0 bases and J 6 bases, leaving 17 bases between the germline ends. The CDR3 runs 16 residues. Per the germline V gene, CDR1 is LNHNV and CDR2 is YYDKDF (reference sequence). CDR3: CATSREVLLILDGYTF. DNA of the CDR3: TGTGCCACCAGCAGAGAAGTGTTGTTGATTCTCGATGGCTACACCTTC.

The V call is TRBV30, the J call TRBJ1-6; perhaps TRBD1 as D (6 bases). Per the germline V gene, CDR1 is GTSNPN and CDR2 is SVGIG (reference sequence). The CDR3 has 14 amino acids. V gave up 2 bases and J gave up 4 bases, with 9 bases separating them. The CDR3 nucleotides are TGTGCCTGGAGTCCCGGACAGTATAATTCACCCCTCCACTTT. Translating gives CAWSPGQYNSPLHF. Using reference TRBV30 and TRBJ1-6 for the parts outside the CDR3, the full variable domain is SQTIHQWPATLVQPVGSPLSLECTVEGTSNPNLYWYRQAAGRGLQLLFYSVGIGQISSEVPQNLSASRPQDRQFILSSKKLLLSDSGFYLCAWSPGQYNSPLHFGNGTRLTVT.

This chain joins TRBV2 and TRBJ1-2; tentative D call: TRBD1 (6 bases). Trimming removed 8 bases from V and 7 bases from J, with 17 bases in between. From germline, CDR1 is SNHLY and CDR2 FYNNEI. The CDR3 covers 13 residues. CDR3 in amino acids: CASGQWAQGGYTF. CDR3 coding DNA: TGTGCCAGCGGACAGTGGGCGCAGGGTGGCTACACCTTC.

The chain combines TRBV5-1 with TRBJ2-1; 9 bases align to TRBD1. Unmatched junction bases numbered 3, after V lost 4 bases and J lost 4 bases. CDR3 size: 14 residues. From germline, CDR1 is SGHRS and CDR2 YFSETQ. The CDR3 DNA is TGCGCCAGCAGCACCGGGACAGGGTACAATGAGCAGTTCTTC. Translated: CASSTGTGYNEQFF.

This clone showed up just once. The chain recombines TRBV6-1 with TRBJ2-7; the match to TRBD2 covers 8 bases. The CDR3 length is 15 residues. The germline V gene encodes CDR1 MNHNS and CDR2 SASEGT. V lost 3 bases and J lost 3; bases outside the gene matches: 7. In DNA, the CDR3 is TGTGCCAGCAGTGATCCACTAGCGGCGAACTACGAGCAGTACTTC. This codes for CASSDPLAANYEQYF.

This clone has just a few counts. This chain uses TRBV10-3 with TRBJ2-1; 9 positions agree with TRBD1. The CDR3 length is 12 residues. CDR1 is ENHRY and CDR2 is SYGVKD in the germline V gene. Trimming cost V 4 bases and J 15 bases; bases outside gene matches: 7. The CDR3 DNA reads as TGTGCCATCAGTGTTACAGGGGGCCTTCTGTTCTTC. Protein: CAISVTGGLLFF.

Here the CDR3 DNA reads TGTGCCAGCAGCTTAGCGGGGGGACAGGGGTTGGATGAGCAGTTCTTC. This encodes CASSLAGGQGLDEQFF. The rearrangement joins TRBV7-6 to TRBJ2-1; TRBD1 aligns across 10 bases. The junction had 7 bases not matched to a gene; V was cut back by 0 bases and J by 8 bases. In germline, CDR1 is SGHVS, CDR2 FNYEAQ. The CDR3 runs to 16 residues. Together with reference TRBV7-6 and TRBJ2-1, the CDR3 gives the full variable domain: GAGVSQSPRYKVTKRGQDVALRCDPISGHVSLYWYRQALGQGPEFLTYFNYEAQQDKSGLPNDRFSAERPEGSISTLTIQRTEQRDSAMYRCASSLAGGQGLDEQFFGPGTRLTVL.

The V and J genes are TRBV27 and TRBJ2-1, with D unresolved. Per the germline V gene, CDR1 is MNHEY and CDR2 is SMNVEV (reference sequence). CDR3 size: 13 residues. V was trimmed by 0 bases and J by 8 bases, leaving 8 bases between them. The CDR3 here is CASSLSIVHEQFF. In DNA, the CDR3 is TGTGCCAGCAGTTTATCGATAGTCCATGAGCAGTTCTTC.

This chain links TRBV19 with TRBJ2-3; D is undetermined. V dropped 1 base and J dropped 0 bases, with 5 bases sitting between them. This CDR3 is built from 14 residues. Germline lookup yields CDR1 LNHDA and CDR2 SQIVND (reference sequence). DNA for the CDR3: TGTGCCAGTAGTATAGGTTTTAGCACAGATACGCAGTATTTT. It codes for CASSIGFSTDTQYF.

CDR3 sequence reads: CASSLDSGSQGETQYF. DNA of the CDR3: TGTGCCAGCAGCCTGGACTCCGGGTCTCAGGGGGAGACCCAGTACTTC. The J gene is TRBJ2-5, the V gene TRBV4-2; possible D gene TRBD1, 6 bases. From germline, CDR1 is LGHNA and CDR2 YNFKEQ. V lost 4 bases, J lost 5 bases, and 20 bases lay in between. The CDR3 is 16 residues long.

The J gene is TRBJ1-5, the V gene TRBV10-3; the D is unclear. The CDR3 consists of 12 residues. V was clipped by 3 bases and J by 0 bases, with 0 bases between them. The germline gives CDR1 ENHRY, CDR2 SYGVKD. For the CDR3, the DNA is TGTGCCATCAGTGATAGCAATCAGCCCCAGCATTTT. Translation: CAISDSNQPQHF.

This chain uses TRBV6-5 with TRBJ2-7, with D hard to call. V shed 8 bases and J shed 1 base, with 12 bases lying between them. CDR3 length: 13 residues. CDR1 and CDR2 (germline): MNHEY, SVGAGI. The CDR3 is CASSRLGSYEQYF. CDR3 sequence (DNA): TGTGCCAGCTCTCGACTGGGATCCTACGAGCAGTACTTC.

The chain has TRBV11-2 and TRBJ2-7; TRBD1 aligns across 9 bases. Germline trimming cut 4 bases from V and 8 bases from J; bases unmatched to any gene: 12. The CDR3 is 15 amino acids. Germline V gene lookup returns CDR1 SGHAT and CDR2 FQNNGV. CDR3 nucleotide sequence: TGTGCCAGCAGCTCAGGGACAGGGAGAGACCAAAAGCAGTACTTC. Translating it yields CASSSGTGRDQKQYF.

V is TRBV14 and J is TRBJ2-7; no clear D. The CDR3 length is 14 residues. Looked up from germline, CDR1 is SGHDN and CDR2 is FVKESK. V lost 3 bases to trimming and J lost 4 bases, with 13 bases between them. CDR3 protein: CASSHPPLGYEQYF. CDR3 DNA sequence: TGTGCCAGCAGCCATCCCCCCCTCGGATACGAGCAGTACTTC.

The chain is built from TRBV5-1 and TRBJ2-7, with D perhaps matching TRBD2 (6 bases). CDR1 is SGHRS, CDR2 YFSETQ, per germline. The CDR3 is made up of 14 amino acids. V shed 3 bases and J shed 2 bases, with 12 bases lying between them. DNA of the CDR3: TGCGCCAGCAGCTCAATAGGCGGGACCTACGAGCAGTACTTC. It codes for CASSSIGGTYEQYF.

The rearrangement uses TRBV15 and TRBJ1-5; D ambiguous. CDR3 length: 16 amino acids. With 1 base removed from V and 1 base from J, the gap between germline ends came to 11 bases. Germline assignment: CDR1 LNHNV and CDR2 YYDKDF (reference sequence). This CDR3 reads CATSRAPVLSNQPQHF. The CDR3 DNA is TGTGCCACCAGCAGAGCCCCCGTTTTGAGCAATCAGCCCCAGCATTTT.

V is TRBV5-1 and J is TRBJ2-7; D remains ambiguous. This CDR3 comprises 13 residues. The germline CDR1 and CDR2 sequences are SGHRS and YFSETQ. V lost 4 bases and J lost 6, with 14 bases in between. CDR3 coding DNA: TGCGCCAGCAGCATCGGAGCCGCCAGCGAGCAGTACTTC. Its protein is CASSIGAASEQYF.

The chain joins TRBV6-1 to TRBJ2-1, with 8 positions matching TRBD2. The V gene end was trimmed by 1 base and the J gene end by 2 bases; junction bases not matched to a gene: 4. The CDR3 is made up of 16 amino acids. Germline assignment: CDR1 MNHNS and CDR2 SASEGT. CDR3 sequence: CASSEVRRGAYNEQFF. CDR3 in DNA: TGTGCCAGCAGTGAAGTAAGGCGGGGGGCCTACAATGAGCAGTTCTTC.

The CDR3 loop reads CASSYRAGYTF. DNA for the CDR3: TGTGCCAGTAGCTACAGGGCGGGCTACACCTTC. The V call is TRBV19, the J call TRBJ1-2; D perhaps matches TRBD1 (6 bases). CDR1 and CDR2 (germline): LNHDA, SQIVND (reference sequence). CDR3 size: 11 residues. Trimming pared 6 bases from V and 8 bases from J, leaving 10 bases between.

This clone was picked up a small number of times. V and J are TRBV12-5 and TRBJ1-5; no clear D gene. Germline lookup yields CDR1 LGHNT and CDR2 FRNRAP. V dropped 6 bases and J dropped 0 bases, with 9 bases sitting between them. The CDR3 contains 14 residues. CDR3 in amino acids: CASGGYYSNQPQHF. CDR3 DNA: TGTGCTAGTGGAGGTTATTATAGCAATCAGCCCCAGCATTTT.

This rearrangement joins TRBV5-4 to TRBJ2-3, with D possibly matching TRBD1 (6 bases). The V end lost 2 bases, the J end lost 4 bases, and 14 bases lay between the germline ends. The CDR3 runs to 15 residues. Germline lookup yields CDR1 SGHNT and CDR2 YYREEE (reference sequence). Here the CDR3 DNA reads TGTGCCAGCAGCTTAAAGACAGGTAGCTCAGATACGCAGTATTTT. It translates to CASSLKTGSSDTQYF.

CDR3 nucleotides: TGCGCCAGCAGCCGCTCTACAGCTATTGCAGATACGCAGTATTTT. Residues: CASSRSTAIADTQYF. The rearrangement links TRBV4-1 to TRBJ2-3; D gene uncertain. The CDR3 runs to 15 residues. Trimming cost V 4 bases and J 4 bases, with 15 bases left between them. Per the germline V gene, CDR1 is MGHRA and CDR2 is YSYEKL.

V is TRBV6-6 and J is TRBJ2-1; 7 positions agree with TRBD2. The CDR3 runs to 15 residues. Trimming took 8 bases from V and 1 from J; bases not matched to a gene: 8. Per germline, CDR1 MNHNY and CDR2 SVGAGI (reference sequence). The CDR3 loop is CASVSSGSSYNEQFF. CDR3 bases: TGTGCCAGCGTATCTAGCGGCTCTTCCTACAATGAGCAGTTCTTC.

The V and J genes are TRBV9 and TRBJ2-1; 7 nucleotides agree with TRBD1. Per germline, CDR1 SGDLS and CDR2 YYNGEE. This CDR3 region has 14 residues. Trimming cost V 7 bases and J 9 bases; bases outside gene matches: 13. CDR3 protein: CASQGEAGGIEQFF. Here the CDR3 DNA reads TGTGCCAGCCAGGGTGAGGCAGGGGGTATTGAGCAGTTCTTC.

In this sample, this clone turned up a few times. The chain recombines TRBV5-1 with TRBJ2-5; D might be TRBD1 (5 bases). This CDR3 contains 13 residues. Trimming left V 4 bases short and J 5 bases short, with 12 bases between. Germline V gene sequence: CDR1 SGHRS, CDR2 YFSETQ. CDR3 protein: CASSPGHVETQYF. CDR3 DNA: TGCGCCAGCAGCCCAGGACATGTGGAGACCCAGTACTTC.

J is TRBJ2-2 and V is TRBV4-2, with 8 bases aligning to TRBD1. The V and J ends lost 1 base and 6 bases, in that order; junction bases with no gene match: 10. Germline CDR1 LGHNA, CDR2 YNFKEQ. This CDR3 is 17 amino acids long. The CDR3, as DNA: TGTGCCAGCAGCCAAGCGGGAATAACAGGGGGATCCGGGGAGCTGTTTTTT. This sequence encodes CASSQAGITGGSGELFF.

This clone has a single count. The V gene is TRBV7-6, the J gene TRBJ2-1; D may be TRBD2 (6 bases). The germline V gene has CDR1 SGHVS and CDR2 FNYEAQ. This CDR3 has 14 amino acids. The V end was cut by 5 bases, the J end by 4 bases, with 12 bases between. The CDR3 region has the DNA TGTGCCAGCAGCCCCGGGGGTCCTTACAATGAGCAGTTCTTC. It codes for CASSPGGPYNEQFF.

The chain employs TRBV7-9 and TRBJ1-2, with 10 bases matching TRBD1. V lost 7 bases and J lost 4; bases outside the gene matches: 12. The CDR3 sequence is 16 residues long. The germline V gene has CDR1 SEHNR and CDR2 FQNEAQ (reference sequence). The CDR3 nucleotides read TGTGCCAGCACCACGTCGGAGACAGGGGGCCTCTATGGCTACACCTTC. This encodes CASTTSETGGLYGYTF. The variable domain in full, with the rest retrieved from reference TRBV7-9 and TRBJ1-2, is DTGVSQNPRHKITKRGQNVTFRCDPISEHNRLYWYRQTLGQGPEFLTYFQNEAQLEKSRLLSDRFSAERPKGSFSTLEIQRTEQGDSAMYLCASTTSETGGLYGYTFGSGTRLTVV.